This T cell receptor (beta chain) is from a study of response to subunit inactivated influenza vaccine (dated by TCRdb to the late 2010s). Background for the entire study: To follow how T cells responded to a trivalent subunit inactivated influenza vaccine, the researchers relied on deep quantitative profiling of the T cell receptor repertoire.

Library method: RT-PCR. The run used an Illumina HiSeq 2500. TCRdb ran its own pipeline on the public reads, namely fastp trimming at Q25 and MiXCR clone calling, and kept in-frame beta chains. Rows with a matching CDR3 protein are joined into one entry that keeps the most common DNA and genes. The table for this sample lists 800,000 to 1,000,000 distinct CDR3 sequences; around 21% of them were counted only once. The top ten hold roughly 10% of the sample. Details on this clonotype: Its cognate antigen has yet to be identified. Base qualities are not provided; no much larger clone lies one nucleotide away.

Paper-wide results and their limitations: The authors proposed that each seasonal influenza vaccination may bring in only a limited number of new T cells.

CDR1 and CDR2, looked up from the germline V gene, are MNHEY and SVGEGT. V loses 2 bases of germline sequence and J loses 2 bases, and the interval between the two ends is 11 bases. The CDR3 covers 15 residues, taking in both the cysteine and the phenylalanine. The retained sequence is limited to the CDR3, 45 bases, with the frame set at the first base. This chain joins TRBV6-2 or TRBV6-3 to TRBJ2-3; TRBD1 is perhaps the D gene, given 6 matching bases. The input for sequencing was PBMCs from blood, taken 4 to 6 days after vaccination. The receptor was isolated from a man aged 50-60 years who received an inactivated influenza vaccine. Donor details come from another sample of the same person, matched by shared clones. At the DNA level, the sequence is TGTGCCAGCAGTTACCCCAGGGGCCCCACAGATACGCAGTATTTT. This sequence encodes CASSYPRGPTDTQYF.